Listed below are T cell receptor beta chains from one sample, sequenced in a study of shared clonotypes between healthy human individuals. The repertoire was sequenced with immunoSEQ multiplex PCR; TCRdb's copy has only in-frame clones and lacks some. The sample holds approximately 2.5 million clones, approximately 92% seen once. Sequenced input: naive CD4+ T cells sorted from blood. Source of these receptors: a man younger than 30 in good health. The CDR3 runs from the conserved cysteine through the conserved F or W. A D gene is named only where the DNA matches it firmly. Clone size, where shown, is once, few, many, or a class for clones that have expanded.

>once|NA|TRBV11-2|TRBJ1-6
CASSLGTVSSPLHF
TGTGCCAGCAGCTTAGGGACGGTTTCTTCACCCCTCCACTTT
>NA|TRBD2|TRBV10-3|TRBJ2-7
CAISESRREGAYEQYF
TGTGCCATCAGTGAGTCGAGGCGGGAGGGTGCCTACGAGCAGTACTTC
>NA|NA|TRBV6-6|TRBJ2-2
CASGIGTNTGELFF
TGTGCCAGCGGAATCGGGACGAACACCGGGGAGCTGTTTTTT
>NA|NA|TRBV7-9|TRBJ2-7
CASSSYGWEQYF
TGTGCCAGCAGTTCCTACGGTTGGGAGCAGTACTTC
>NA|NA|TRBV15|TRBJ1-5
CATSRGTFNQPQHF
TGTGCCACCAGCAGAGGGACGTTTAATCAGCCCCAGCATTTT
>NA|TRBD2|TRBV6-5|TRBJ2-3
CASSRGLGSTDTQYF
TGTGCCAGCAGTAGGGGACTAGGAAGTACAGATACGCAGTATTTT
>NA|TRBD2|TRBV10-3|TRBJ2-7
CAISENGAGAGSYEQYF
TGTGCCATCAGCGAAAATGGAGCGGGAGCGGGCTCCTACGAGCAGTACTTC
>NA|NA|TRBV19|TRBJ2-1
CASNPGRVGGEQFF
TGTGCCAGTAATCCCGGGCGGGTCGGCGGTGAGCAGTTCTTC
>NA|TRBD1|TRBV25-1|TRBJ2-7
CASSDYRGRDYEQYF
TGTGCCAGCAGCGACTACAGGGGGCGCGACTACGAGCAGTACTTC
>NA|TRBD2|TRBV5-1|TRBJ2-5
CASSAGDFQETQYF
TGCGCCAGCAGCGCGGGGGACTTCCAAGAGACCCAGTACTTC
>NA|NA|TRBV30|TRBJ2-7
CAWNHGAPGSYEQYF
TGTGCCTGGAATCACGGGGCTCCCGGCTCCTACGAGCAGTACTTC
>NA|NA|TRBV29-1|TRBJ2-7
CSVEEEYHEQYF
TGCAGCGTTGAGGAGGAGTACCACGAGCAGTACTTC
>NA|TRBD1|TRBV30|TRBJ1-5
CAWSDGQGLQPQHF
TGTGCCTGGAGTGACGGACAGGGTTTGCAGCCCCAGCATTTT
>once|TRBD1|TRBV5-6|TRBJ1-6
CASSGGQSSYNSPLHF
TGTGCCAGCAGCGGGGGACAGAGCTCCTATAATTCACCCCTCCACTTT
>NA|TRBD1|TRBV11-2|TRBJ2-7
CASSPGGWGPTIYEQYF
TGTGCCAGCAGCCCAGGGGGTTGGGGTCCTACCATCTACGAGCAGTACTTC
>NA|TRBD2|TRBV6-6|TRBJ2-7
CASSYLRTSGYEQYF
TGTGCCAGCAGTTACCTGCGGACTAGCGGGTACGAGCAGTACTTC
>NA|NA|TRBV10-3|TRBJ2-3
CAITLLRAGESTDTQYF
TGTGCCATCACCCTCCTTAGGGCAGGGGAATCCACAGATACGCAGTATTTT
>NA|NA|TRBV18|TRBJ1-2
CASSLGTQTRNYGYTF
TGTGCCAGCTCACTGGGGACCCAGACCCGAAACTATGGCTACACCTTC
>NA|TRBD1|TRBV2|TRBJ2-7
CASSTGGMNEQYF
TGTGCCAGCAGTACAGGGGGTATGAACGAGCAGTACTTC
>NA|TRBD1|TRBV6-1|TRBJ2-5
CASSKPGQRMETQYF
TGTGCCAGCAGTAAACCGGGACAGAGGATGGAGACCCAGTACTTC
>NA|TRBD1|TRBV18|TRBJ2-7
CASSVDRGHEQYF
TGTGCCAGCTCGGTGGACAGGGGGCACGAGCAGTACTTC
>once|NA|TRBV4-3|TRBJ1-4
CASSQDRAGESEKLFF
TGCGCCAGCAGCCAAGATCGGGCAGGGGAGAGTGAAAAACTGTTTTTT
>few|NA|TRBV29-1|TRBJ1-1
CSVPAVWRGTEAFF
TGCAGCGTCCCAGCGGTCTGGCGAGGCACTGAAGCTTTCTTT
>NA|TRBD2|TRBV4-2|TRBJ2-3
CASSPASGVGDTQYF
TGTGCCAGCAGCCCTGCTAGCGGGGTGGGAGATACGCAGTATTTT
>NA|NA|TRBV11-2|TRBJ2-3
CASSLSVDTQYF
TGTGCCAGCAGCTTATCGGTAGATACGCAGTATTTT
>NA|NA|TRBV4-1|TRBJ1-2
CASSQASEGGGYTF
TGCGCCAGCAGCCAAGCCTCTGAAGGAGGTGGCTACACCTTC